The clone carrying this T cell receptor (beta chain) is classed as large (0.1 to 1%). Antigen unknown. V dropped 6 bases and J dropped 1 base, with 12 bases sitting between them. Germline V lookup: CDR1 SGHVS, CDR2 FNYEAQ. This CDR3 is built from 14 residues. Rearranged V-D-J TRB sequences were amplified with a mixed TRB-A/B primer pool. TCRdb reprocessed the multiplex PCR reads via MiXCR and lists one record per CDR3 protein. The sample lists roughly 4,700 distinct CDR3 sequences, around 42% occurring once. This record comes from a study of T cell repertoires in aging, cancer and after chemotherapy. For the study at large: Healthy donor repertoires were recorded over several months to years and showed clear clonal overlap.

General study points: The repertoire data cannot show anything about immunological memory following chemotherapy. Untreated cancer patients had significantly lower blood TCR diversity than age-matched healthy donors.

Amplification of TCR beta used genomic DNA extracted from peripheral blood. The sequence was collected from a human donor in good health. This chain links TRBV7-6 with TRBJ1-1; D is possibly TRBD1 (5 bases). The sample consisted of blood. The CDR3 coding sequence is TGTGCCAGCAGTTTGGGGCAGCCGAACACTGAAGCTTTCTTT. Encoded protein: CASSLGQPNTEAFF.